The 26 T cell receptor beta chains presented below share a single source sample, sequenced in a study of blood T cells in healthy people across ages. The use of a sample-barcoded 5' primer and a J-beta primer mix characterized a second PCR of about 7 to 12 cycles. TCRdb redid the calling of the 5' RACE reads with MiXCR, one entry per CDR3 protein. Of around 1.5 million distinct CDR3 sequences detected, about 43% appear once; the ten largest clones hold 7% to 9.5%. Sequenced: blood. Receptor source: a woman between 18 and 29 years old in good health.

The rearrangement links TRBV6-6 to TRBJ2-7; 10 positions match TRBD1. CDR3 length: 16 amino acids. With 5 bases clipped from V and 6 bases from J, the junction kept 13 bases outside the gene matches. Germline CDR1 reads MNHNY; CDR2 reads SVGAGI (reference sequence). CDR3 DNA sequence: TGTGCCAGCAGTCCCCGGACAGGGGGTACCCCGGGCGAGCAGTACTTC. It is translated as CASSPRTGGTPGEQYF.

The rearrangement uses TRBV4-1 and TRBJ2-1; 10 positions agree with TRBD1. V was clipped by 1 base and J by 10 bases; unmatched bases: 7. Germline-derived CDR1 and CDR2 are MGHRA and YSYEKL. This CDR3 has 15 amino acids. The CDR3 DNA sequence: TGCGCCAGCAGCCAAGCCCGGACAGGGGGTTACGAGCAGTTCTTC. This codes for CASSQARTGGYEQFF.

This clonotype was recorded at least ten times. The rearrangement links TRBV9 to TRBJ2-3, with TRBD2 identical over 7 bases. Germline CDR1 and CDR2: SGDLS and YYNGEE. This CDR3 has 15 residues. V dropped 0 bases and J dropped 3; count of bases not matched to a gene: 4. The CDR3 loop is CASSVVPGGTDTQYF. DNA for the CDR3: TGTGCCAGCAGCGTAGTCCCCGGGGGGACAGATACGCAGTATTTT. Filled out from reference TRBV9 and TRBJ2-3, the complete variable domain reads DSGVTQTPKHLITATGQRVTLRCSPRSGDLSVYWYQQSLDQGLQFLIQYYNGEERAKGNILERFSAQQFPDLHSELNLSSLELGDSALYFCASSVVPGGTDTQYFGPGTRLTVL.

The chain has TRBV2 and TRBJ2-1; 7 nucleotides align to TRBD1. J gave up 15 bases and V 5 bases, and 7 bases lay outside the gene matches. CDR3 length: 11 residues. Germline CDR1 and CDR2: SNHLY and FYNNEI. Written as DNA, the CDR3 is TGTGCCAGCAGTCCTACAGGGGAGTCGTTCTTC. As protein: CASSPTGESFF.

The chain links TRBV20-1 to TRBJ2-3, with 7 bases matching TRBD1. The CDR3 runs 14 residues. The germline CDR1 and CDR2 sequences are DFQATT and SNEGSKA (reference sequence). Unmatched junction bases numbered 5, after V lost 4 bases and J lost 1 base. The CDR3 region has the DNA TGCAGTGCTATAGGGGGCAAGGGCACAGATACGCAGTATTTT. The encoded protein is CSAIGGKGTDTQYF.

This clonotype was counted between two and nine times. This chain uses TRBV25-1 with TRBJ2-7; 11 bases agree with TRBD2. CDR3 length equals 16 residues. J lost 0 bases, V lost 5 bases, and 6 bases had no gene match. The germline V gene encodes CDR1 MGHDK and CDR2 SYGVNS. CDR3 residues: CASSKIAGGDSYEQYF. CDR3 bases: TGTGCCAGCAGTAAAATAGCGGGAGGGGACTCCTACGAGCAGTACTTC.

In its sample, this clonotype was seen a few times. The V gene is TRBV7-9, the J gene TRBJ1-3; TRBD1 is a possible D gene (5 bases). The CDR3 loop spans 16 amino acids. Germline loops: CDR1 SEHNR, CDR2 FQNEAQ (reference sequence). Trimming removed 0 bases at V and 0 bases at J, with 9 bases between. The DNA for the CDR3 is TGTGCCAGCAGCTTAGCAGGGGCGGCCTCTGGAAACACCATATATTTT. It codes for CASSLAGAASGNTIYF.

The chain uses TRBV20-1 and TRBJ2-1, with D perhaps TRBD2 (6 bases). CDR3 length: 14 amino acids. Germline CDR1 is DFQATT and CDR2 is SNEGSKA (reference sequence). Trimming left V 3 bases short and J 6 bases short, with 15 bases between. The CDR3 reads CSASARDFFNEQFF. CDR3 nucleotide sequence: TGCAGTGCTAGTGCCCGGGACTTTTTCAATGAGCAGTTCTTC.

The chain joins TRBV20-1 to TRBJ2-1; a possible D gene is TRBD2 (6 bases). Trimming took off 6 bases at V and 3 bases at J, with 18 bases between the two ends. The CDR3 runs to 15 residues. The germline V gene encodes CDR1 DFQATT and CDR2 SNEGSKA (reference sequence). The CDR3 DNA is TGCAGTGCATTTGCCACTGGGAGGAACTACAATGAGCAGTTCTTC. Residues: CSAFATGRNYNEQFF.

Only a few counts were recorded for this clonotype. V gene TRBV7-9 combines with J gene TRBJ2-1; TRBD2 matches at 8 bases. The V gene's germline CDR1 is SEHNR and CDR2 FQNEAQ (reference sequence). Trimming at V came to 7 bases and at J to 5 bases, leaving 10 bases not matched to a gene. The CDR3 spans 15 residues. CDR3 sequence (DNA): TGTGCCAGCACCCCCCAGGTAGCGGGGAACAATGAGCAGTTCTTC. It translates to CASTPQVAGNNEQFF.

Turning to this clonotype: A much larger clonotype is one base distant, so this may be a read error. Since no conserved phenylalanine or tryptophan closes the CDR3, a read error is the likely cause. The V gene is TRBV7-2, the J gene TRBJ2-7, with TRBD1 as a possible D gene (6 bases). With 4 bases removed from V and 0 bases from J, the gap between germline ends came to 10 bases. Germline CDR1 and CDR2: SGHTA and FQGNSA. CDR3 length equals 14 residues. CDR3 coding DNA: TGTGCCAGCAGCTCTAACAGGGTCTCCTACGAGCAGTACTTA. Its translation: CASSSNRVSYEQYL.

The rearrangement links TRBV28 to TRBJ1-2, with TRBD1 matching over 8 bases. V trimming: 5 bases; J trimming: 4 bases; junction bases outside the gene matches: 9. Germline CDR1 reads MDHEN; CDR2 reads SYDVKM. The CDR3 covers 15 residues. The CDR3 loop is CASSPPQGAFYGYTF. Written as DNA, the CDR3 is TGTGCCAGCAGTCCCCCCCAGGGGGCCTTCTATGGCTACACCTTC.

The chain combines TRBV11-2 with TRBJ2-1; TRBD2 matches at 10 bases. CDR1 is SGHAT and CDR2 is FQNNGV in the germline V gene. V gave up 5 bases and J gave up 6 bases; unmatched junction bases: 16. CDR3 length equals 18 residues. The CDR3 coding sequence is TGTGCCAGCAGCAGCCCCGGGACTAGCGCGGGGGGTCGCAATGAGCAGTTCTTC. It yields the protein CASSSPGTSAGGRNEQFF.

This clonotype was counted a few times. J is TRBJ2-1 and V is TRBV4-2; the D gene is possibly TRBD2 (7 bases). V was clipped by 3 bases and J by 0 bases, with 15 bases between them. The CDR3 sequence is 17 residues long. The germline V gene encodes CDR1 LGHNA and CDR2 YNFKEQ. The CDR3 nucleotides are TGTGCCAGCAGCCACTATGAAGGGGGGGGCTCCTACAATGAGCAGTTCTTC. The encoded protein is CASSHYEGGGSYNEQFF.

To note about this clonotype: Just one base apart from a much larger clone, this may be a read error. The chain carries TRBV20-1 and TRBJ2-1, with TRBD2 matching 8 bases. Germline-derived CDR1 and CDR2 are DFQATT and SNEGSKA (reference sequence). This CDR3 has 14 amino acids. Trimming at V came to 5 bases and at J to 10 bases, leaving 13 bases not matched to a gene. CDR3 sequence reads: CSADGLAFLYEQFF. The CDR3 DNA reads TGCAGTGCTGACGGACTAGCATTCCTCTACGAGCAGTTCTTC.

This clonotype was counted between two and nine times. V and J are TRBV11-2 and TRBJ2-5, with no clear D. The J call may be mistaken, given a closer DNA end match to TRBJ2-7. CDR1 and CDR2 from the germline V gene are SGHAT and FQNNGV. CDR3 length equals 11 residues. CDR3 bases: TGTGCCAGCACCCCAACCCACGAGCAGTACTTC. This translates into CASTPTHEQYF.

J is TRBJ2-4 and V is TRBV12-3 or TRBV12-4; perhaps D is TRBD1 or TRBD2 (5 bases each). The CDR3 consists of 15 residues. The V and J ends lost 6 bases and 0 bases respectively, with 12 bases between them. In nucleotides, the CDR3 is TGTGCCAGCAGCCTTACCGGGACAGCCAAAAACATTCAGTACTTC. It is translated as CASSLTGTAKNIQYF.

The V and J genes are TRBV20-1 and TRBJ2-7; weak D call: TRBD2 (5 bases). From germline, CDR1 is DFQATT and CDR2 SNEGSKA (reference sequence). The CDR3 is 13 residues long. With 3 bases removed from V and 3 bases from J, the gap between germline ends came to 12 bases. This CDR3 is CSASRGRNYEQYF. CDR3 DNA: TGCAGTGCTAGTCGAGGGCGTAACTACGAGCAGTACTTC.

This clonotype was observed a few times. The chain links TRBV6-6 to TRBJ1-2; 7 bases map to TRBD1. The CDR3 totals 15 residues. Looked up from germline, CDR1 is MNHNY and CDR2 is SVGAGI (reference sequence). Trimming took 6 bases from V and 2 from J; bases not matched to a gene: 9. The CDR3 DNA sequence: TGTGCCAGCAGAGAAGACAGGGTAGAAAACTATGGCTACACCTTC. Amino acids: CASREDRVENYGYTF.

The chain employs TRBV27 and TRBJ2-5, with TRBD2 matching over 11 bases. Germline V gives CDR1 MNHEY, CDR2 SMNVEV (reference sequence). J gave up 11 bases and V 2 bases, and 13 bases lay outside the gene matches. This CDR3 has 16 amino acids. CDR3 protein: CASSLIAGGNYNEQYF. The CDR3 DNA follows: TGTGCCAGCAGTTTAATAGCGGGGGGGAACTACAATGAGCAGTACTTC.

The chain has TRBV10-3 and TRBJ2-5; D call uncertain. The CDR3 covers 13 residues. V gave up 0 bases and J gave up 5 bases, with 7 bases separating them. Germline CDR1 ENHRY, CDR2 SYGVKD. CDR3 nucleotides: TGTGCCATCAGTGAGTCTAGGGCGGAGACCCAGTACTTC. Its translation: CAISESRAETQYF.

This clonotype was picked up one time. This sequence joins TRBV19 and TRBJ2-7; weak D call: TRBD1 (6 bases). V shed 1 base and J shed 1 base, with 11 bases lying between them. Germline CDR1 and CDR2: LNHDA and SQIVND (reference sequence). This CDR3 comprises 15 residues. CDR3 sequence (DNA): TGTGCCAGTAGTATAGTAGGGACACCATCCTACGAGCAGTACTTC. It encodes CASSIVGTPSYEQYF.

The sample holds a few counts of this clonotype. The rearrangement uses TRBV7-9 and TRBJ2-7; 7 bases are a match to TRBD1. V gave up 5 bases and J gave up 7 bases; unmatched junction bases: 11. The CDR3 contains 14 residues. CDR1 and CDR2 from the germline V gene are SEHNR and FQNEAQ (reference sequence). The CDR3 nucleotides read TGTGCCAGCAGCAGTGACAGGGCCTCAGAAGAGCAGTACTTC. The encoded protein is CASSSDRASEEQYF.

This clonotype was seen a handful of times. The rearrangement uses TRBV29-1 and TRBJ2-7; 9 nucleotides align to TRBD1. Per germline, CDR1 SQVTM and CDR2 ANQGSEA. The CDR3 is made up of 15 amino acids. In nucleotides, the CDR3 is TGCACCCCCAAAGTATCGAGACAGGGGGGCTACGAGCAGTACTTC. It encodes CTPKVSRQGGYEQYF.

This clonotype has only a few counts. The chain carries TRBV2 and TRBJ2-7, with D possibly matching TRBD2 (5 bases). The CDR3 spans 13 residues. Trimming stripped 6 bases from V and 5 bases from J, with 14 bases between. Germline assignment: CDR1 SNHLY and CDR2 FYNNEI. The CDR3 bases are TGTGCCAGCAGAGACCGGGAAAGTAACGAGCAGTACTTC. Encoded protein: CASRDRESNEQYF.

The chain uses TRBV6-2 or TRBV6-3 and TRBJ2-1; TRBD1 might be the D (5 bases). V gave up 7 bases and J gave up 8 bases, with 9 bases separating them. The germline V gene has CDR1 MNHEY and CDR2 SVGEGT. This CDR3 region has 11 residues. CDR3 DNA sequence: TGTGCCAGCACCCAGGGCTATGAGCAGTTCTTC. Translated: CASTQGYEQFF.